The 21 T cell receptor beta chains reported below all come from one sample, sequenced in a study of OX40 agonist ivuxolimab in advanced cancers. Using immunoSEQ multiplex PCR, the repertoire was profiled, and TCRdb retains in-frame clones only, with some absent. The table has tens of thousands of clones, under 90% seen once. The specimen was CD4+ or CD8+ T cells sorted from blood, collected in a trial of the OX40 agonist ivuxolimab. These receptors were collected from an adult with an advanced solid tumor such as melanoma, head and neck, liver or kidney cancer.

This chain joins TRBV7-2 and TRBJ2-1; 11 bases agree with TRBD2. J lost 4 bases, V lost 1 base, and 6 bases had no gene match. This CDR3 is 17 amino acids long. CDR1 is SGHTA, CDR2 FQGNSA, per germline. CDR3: CASSLEVRLAGYNEQFF. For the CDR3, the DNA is TGTGCCAGCAGCTTAGAGGTCCGACTAGCGGGGTACAATGAGCAGTTCTTC.

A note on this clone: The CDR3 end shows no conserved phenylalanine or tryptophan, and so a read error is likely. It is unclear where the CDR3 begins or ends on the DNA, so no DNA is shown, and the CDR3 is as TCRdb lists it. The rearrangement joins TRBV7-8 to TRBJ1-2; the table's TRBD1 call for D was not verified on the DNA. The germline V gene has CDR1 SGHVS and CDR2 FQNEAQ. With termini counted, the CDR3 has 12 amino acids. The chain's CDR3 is CASSFDAGGQVV.

The CDR3 loop reads CASSLSSGGQETQYF. The DNA for the CDR3 is TGCGCCAGCAGCTTATCTAGCGGGGGGCAAGAGACCCAGTACTTC. This chain uses TRBV5-1 with TRBJ2-5; 11 nucleotides align to TRBD2. CDR3 length equals 15 residues. Germline CDR1 and CDR2: SGHRS and YFSETQ. Losses at the gene ends were 2 bases for V and 2 bases for J; bases not matched to a gene: 2. The full variable domain, with the rest looked up from reference TRBV5-1 and TRBJ2-5, is KAGVTQTPRYLIKTRGQQVTLSCSPISGHRSVSWYQQTPGQGLQFLFEYFSETQRNKGNFPGRFSGRQFSNSRSEMNVSTLELGDSALYLCASSLSSGGQETQYFGPGTRLLVL.

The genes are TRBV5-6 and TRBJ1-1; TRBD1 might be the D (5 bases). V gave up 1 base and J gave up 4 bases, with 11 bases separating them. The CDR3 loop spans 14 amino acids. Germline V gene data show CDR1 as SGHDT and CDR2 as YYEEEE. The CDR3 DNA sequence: TGTGCCAGCAGCTTGAGGCAGGGCAGCACTGAAGCTTTCTTT. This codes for CASSLRQGSTEAFF.

CDR3 in DNA: TGTGCCATCATGGGCGGGGTAGGTTCCTACGAGCAGTACTTC. Residues: CAIMGGVGSYEQYF. V usage is TRBV10-3 and J usage is TRBJ2-7; perhaps TRBD2 as D (6 bases). The CDR3 loop spans 14 amino acids. Trimming took 7 bases from V and 1 from J, leaving 14 bases between them. The germline CDR1 and CDR2 sequences are ENHRY and SYGVKD.

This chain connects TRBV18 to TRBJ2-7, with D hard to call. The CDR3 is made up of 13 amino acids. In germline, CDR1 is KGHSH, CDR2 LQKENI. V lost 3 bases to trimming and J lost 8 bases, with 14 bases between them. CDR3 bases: TGTGCCAGCTCACCCCCGGGTGGAGTCCAGCAGTACTTC. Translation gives CASSPPGGVQQYF.

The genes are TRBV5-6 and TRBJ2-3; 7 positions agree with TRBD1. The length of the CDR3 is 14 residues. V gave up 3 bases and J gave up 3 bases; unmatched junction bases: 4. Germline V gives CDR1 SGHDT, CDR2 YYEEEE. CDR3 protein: CASSSSTGTDTQYF. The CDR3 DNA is TGTGCCAGCAGCTCGTCGACAGGGACAGATACGCAGTATTTT.

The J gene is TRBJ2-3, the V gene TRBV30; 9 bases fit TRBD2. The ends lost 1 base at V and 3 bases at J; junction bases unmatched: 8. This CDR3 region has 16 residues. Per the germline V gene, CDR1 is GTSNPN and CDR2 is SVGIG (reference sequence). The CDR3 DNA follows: TGTGCCTGGAGTGGTGGCGGGGGGGCTGTAACAGATACGCAGTATTTT. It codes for CAWSGGGGAVTDTQYF.

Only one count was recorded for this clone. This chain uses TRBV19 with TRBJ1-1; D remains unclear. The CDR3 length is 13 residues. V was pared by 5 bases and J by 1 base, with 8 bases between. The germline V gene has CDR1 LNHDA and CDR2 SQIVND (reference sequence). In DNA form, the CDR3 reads TGTGCCAGTAGTCGAGGCAGGAACACTGAAGCTTTCTTT. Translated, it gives CASSRGRNTEAFF.

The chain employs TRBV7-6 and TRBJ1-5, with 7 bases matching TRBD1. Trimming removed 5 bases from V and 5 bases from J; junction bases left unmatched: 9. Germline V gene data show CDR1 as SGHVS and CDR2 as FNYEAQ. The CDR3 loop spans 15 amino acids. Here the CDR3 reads CASSLGTALDQPQHF. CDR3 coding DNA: TGTGCCAGCAGCCTCGGGACAGCGTTGGATCAGCCCCAGCATTTT. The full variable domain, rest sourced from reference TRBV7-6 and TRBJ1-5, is GAGVSQSPRYKVTKRGQDVALRCDPISGHVSLYWYRQALGQGPEFLTYFNYEAQQDKSGLPNDRFSAERPEGSISTLTIQRTEQRDSAMYRCASSLGTALDQPQHFGDGTRLSIL.

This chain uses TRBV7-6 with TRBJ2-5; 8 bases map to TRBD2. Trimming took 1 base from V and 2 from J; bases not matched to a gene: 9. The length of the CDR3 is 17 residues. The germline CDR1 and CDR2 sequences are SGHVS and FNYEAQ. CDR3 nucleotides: TGTGCCAGCAGCTTAGTCGGTGGGCGGGGGGTTCAAGAGACCCAGTACTTC. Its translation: CASSLVGGRGVQETQYF.

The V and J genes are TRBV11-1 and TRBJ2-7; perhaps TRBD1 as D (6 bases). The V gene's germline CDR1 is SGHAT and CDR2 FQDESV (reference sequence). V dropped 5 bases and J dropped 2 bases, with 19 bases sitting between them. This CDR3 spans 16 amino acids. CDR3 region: CASSKYEGVMAYEQYF. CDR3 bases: TGTGCCAGCAGCAAATATGAGGGGGTAATGGCCTACGAGCAGTACTTC.

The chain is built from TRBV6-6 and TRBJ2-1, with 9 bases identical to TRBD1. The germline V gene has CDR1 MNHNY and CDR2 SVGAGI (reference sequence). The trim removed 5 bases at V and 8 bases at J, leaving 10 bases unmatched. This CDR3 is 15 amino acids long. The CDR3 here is CASSIGTGPRDEQFF. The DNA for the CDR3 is TGTGCCAGCAGTATAGGGACAGGGCCCCGGGATGAGCAGTTCTTC.

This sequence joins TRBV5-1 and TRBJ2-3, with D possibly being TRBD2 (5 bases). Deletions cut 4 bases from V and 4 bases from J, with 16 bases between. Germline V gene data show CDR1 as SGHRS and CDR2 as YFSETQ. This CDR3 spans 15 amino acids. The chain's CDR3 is CASSLRQAGADTQYF. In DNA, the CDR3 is TGCGCCAGCAGCCTACGGCAGGCGGGCGCAGATACGCAGTATTTT.

CDR3 in amino acids: CASSPLGGTKETQYF. In nucleotides, the CDR3 is TGTGCCAGCAGCCCCCTGGGGGGTACCAAAGAGACCCAGTACTTC. The V gene is TRBV7-7, the J gene TRBJ2-5, with D tentatively TRBD2 (6 bases). The V and J ends lost 5 bases and 3 bases respectively, with 16 bases between them. This CDR3 spans 15 amino acids. Looked up from germline, CDR1 is SSHAT and CDR2 is FNYEAQ (reference sequence).

The CDR3 reads CASSNRLSIGRVNNEQFF. The DNA for the CDR3 is TGTGCCAGTAGCAACCGACTTTCCATCGGGAGGGTAAACAATGAGCAGTTCTTC. The V call is TRBV19, the J call TRBJ2-1; 8 nucleotides match TRBD2. The CDR3 sequence is 18 residues long. Per germline, CDR1 LNHDA and CDR2 SQIVND (reference sequence). V dropped 6 bases and J dropped 5; count of bases not matched to a gene: 18.

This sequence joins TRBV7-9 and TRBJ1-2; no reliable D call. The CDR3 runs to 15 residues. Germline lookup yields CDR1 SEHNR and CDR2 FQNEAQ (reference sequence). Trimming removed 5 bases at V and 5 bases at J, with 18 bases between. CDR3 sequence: CASSLESVGSYGYTF. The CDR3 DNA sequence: TGTGCCAGCAGCCTTGAGTCGGTCGGAAGTTATGGCTACACCTTC.

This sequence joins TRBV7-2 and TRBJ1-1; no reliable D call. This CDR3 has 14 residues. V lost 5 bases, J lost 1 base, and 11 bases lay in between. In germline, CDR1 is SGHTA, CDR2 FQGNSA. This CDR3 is CASSPLSANTEAFF. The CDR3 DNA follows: TGTGCCAGCAGCCCTTTGTCGGCGAACACTGAAGCTTTCTTT.

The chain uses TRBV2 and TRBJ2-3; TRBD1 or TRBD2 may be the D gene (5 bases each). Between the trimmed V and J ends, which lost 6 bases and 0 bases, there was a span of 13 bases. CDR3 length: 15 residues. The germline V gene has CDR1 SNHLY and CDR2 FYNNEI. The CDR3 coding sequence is TGTGCCAGCAGGGGACGGGCCTCTAGCACAGATACGCAGTATTTT. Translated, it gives CASRGRASSTDTQYF. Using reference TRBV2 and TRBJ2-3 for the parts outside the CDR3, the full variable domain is EPEVTQTPSHQVTQMGQEVILRCVPISNHLYFYWYRQILGQKVEFLVSFYNNEISEKSEIFDDQFSVERPDGSNFTLKIRSTKLEDSAMYFCASRGRASSTDTQYFGPGTRLTVL.

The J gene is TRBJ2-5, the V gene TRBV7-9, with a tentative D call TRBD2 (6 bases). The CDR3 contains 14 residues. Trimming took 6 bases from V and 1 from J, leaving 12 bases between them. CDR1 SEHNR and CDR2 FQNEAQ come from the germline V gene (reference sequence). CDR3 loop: CASSPYSGQETQYF. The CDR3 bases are TGTGCCAGCAGTCCTTATAGCGGCCAAGAGACCCAGTACTTC.

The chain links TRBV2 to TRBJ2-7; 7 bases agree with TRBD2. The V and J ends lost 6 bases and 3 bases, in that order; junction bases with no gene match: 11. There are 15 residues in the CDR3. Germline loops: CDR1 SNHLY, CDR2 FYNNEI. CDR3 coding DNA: TGTGCCAGCAGCGCAGCGCGGGAGATCAGCTACGAGCAGTACTTC. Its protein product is CASSAAREISYEQYF.